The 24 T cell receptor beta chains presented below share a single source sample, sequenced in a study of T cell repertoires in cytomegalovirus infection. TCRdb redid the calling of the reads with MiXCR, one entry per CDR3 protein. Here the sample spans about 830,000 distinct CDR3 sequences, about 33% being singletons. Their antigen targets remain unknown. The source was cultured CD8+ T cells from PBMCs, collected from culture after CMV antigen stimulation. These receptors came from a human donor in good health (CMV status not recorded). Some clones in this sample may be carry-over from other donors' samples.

This CDR3 is CASSPGHRDSPLHF. The CDR3 region has the DNA TGTGCCAGCAGCCCGGGACACAGGGATTCACCCCTCCACTTT. The rearrangement uses TRBV7-9 and TRBJ1-6; tentatively, D is TRBD1 (6 bases). The CDR3 consists of 14 residues. The V end lost 5 bases, the J end lost 8 bases, and 13 bases lay between the germline ends. Germline V gene lookup returns CDR1 SEHNR and CDR2 FQNEAQ (reference sequence).

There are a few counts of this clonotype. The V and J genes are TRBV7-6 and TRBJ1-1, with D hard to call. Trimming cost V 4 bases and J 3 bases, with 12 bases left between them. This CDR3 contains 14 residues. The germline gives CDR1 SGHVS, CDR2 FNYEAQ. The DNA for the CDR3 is TGTGCCAGCAGCTCCGATGAGGCAGACACTGAAGCTTTCTTT. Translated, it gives CASSSDEADTEAFF.

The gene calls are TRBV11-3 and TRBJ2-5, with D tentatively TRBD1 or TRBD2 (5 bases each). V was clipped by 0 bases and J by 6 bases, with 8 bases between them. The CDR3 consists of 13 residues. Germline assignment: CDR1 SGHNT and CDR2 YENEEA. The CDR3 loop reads CASSLDGGQTQYF. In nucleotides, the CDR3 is TGTGCCAGCAGCTTAGATGGGGGACAGACCCAGTACTTC.

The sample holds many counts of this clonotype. The CDR3 loop is CASSLVGSGGVPDTQYF. CDR3 coding DNA: TGTGCCAGCAGCTTAGTTGGTAGCGGGGGGGTCCCAGATACGCAGTATTTT. The chain employs TRBV7-2 and TRBJ2-3, with TRBD2 matching 11 bases. The germline gives CDR1 SGHTA, CDR2 FQGNSA. CDR3 length: 17 residues. V was clipped by 1 base and J by 4 bases; unmatched bases: 7.

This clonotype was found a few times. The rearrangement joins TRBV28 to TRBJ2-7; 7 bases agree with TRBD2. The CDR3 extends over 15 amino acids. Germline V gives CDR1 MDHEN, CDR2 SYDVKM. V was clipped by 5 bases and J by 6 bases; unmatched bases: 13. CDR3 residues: CASSPAVWGGSEQYV. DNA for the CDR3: TGTGCCAGCAGTCCGGCGGTGTGGGGGGGGAGCGAGCAGTACGTC.

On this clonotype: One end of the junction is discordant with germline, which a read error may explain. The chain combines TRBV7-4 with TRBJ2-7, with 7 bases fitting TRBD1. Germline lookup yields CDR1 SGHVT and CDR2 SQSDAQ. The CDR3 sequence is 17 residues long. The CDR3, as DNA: TGTGTCAGCATCAACCAGGGGGACAGTTACAGCTCCTACGAGCAGTACTTC. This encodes CVSINQGDSYSSYEQYF.

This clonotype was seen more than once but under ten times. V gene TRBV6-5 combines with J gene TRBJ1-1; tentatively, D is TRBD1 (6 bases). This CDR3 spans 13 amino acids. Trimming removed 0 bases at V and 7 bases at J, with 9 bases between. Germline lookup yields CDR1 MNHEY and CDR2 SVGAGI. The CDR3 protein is CASSYSTGIEAFF. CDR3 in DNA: TGTGCCAGCAGTTACTCGACAGGAATTGAAGCTTTCTTT.

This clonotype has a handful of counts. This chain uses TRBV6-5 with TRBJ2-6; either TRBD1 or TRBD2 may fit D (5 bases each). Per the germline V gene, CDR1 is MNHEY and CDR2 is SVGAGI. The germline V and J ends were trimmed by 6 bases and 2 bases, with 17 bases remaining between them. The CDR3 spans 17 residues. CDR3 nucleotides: TGTGCCAGCAGAGGGACCCAGGGTTTTGCTGGGGCCAACGTCCTGACTTTC. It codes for CASRGTQGFAGANVLTF.

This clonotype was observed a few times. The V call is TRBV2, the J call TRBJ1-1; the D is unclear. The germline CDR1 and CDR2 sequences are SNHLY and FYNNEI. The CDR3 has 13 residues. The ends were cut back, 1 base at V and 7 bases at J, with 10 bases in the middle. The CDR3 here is CASSEEIVVEAFF. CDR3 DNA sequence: TGTGCCAGCAGTGAAGAGATCGTAGTTGAAGCTTTCTTT. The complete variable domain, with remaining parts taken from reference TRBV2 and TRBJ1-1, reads EPEVTQTPSHQVTQMGQEVILRCVPISNHLYFYWYRQILGQKVEFLVSFYNNEISEKSEIFDDQFSVERPDGSNFTLKIRSTKLEDSAMYFCASSEEIVVEAFFGQGTRLTVV.

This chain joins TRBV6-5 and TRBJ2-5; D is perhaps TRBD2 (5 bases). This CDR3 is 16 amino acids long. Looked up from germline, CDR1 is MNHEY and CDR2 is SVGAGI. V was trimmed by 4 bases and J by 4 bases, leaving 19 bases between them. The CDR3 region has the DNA TGTGCCAGCAGTTCGCCCCTCCCGGGGATTGGAGAGACCCAGTACTTC. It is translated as CASSSPLPGIGETQYF.

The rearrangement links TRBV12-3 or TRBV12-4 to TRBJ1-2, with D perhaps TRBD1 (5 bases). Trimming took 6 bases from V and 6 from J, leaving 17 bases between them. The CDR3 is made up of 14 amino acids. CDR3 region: CASSPAPRVDGYTF. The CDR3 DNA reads TGTGCCAGCAGCCCCGCCCCCAGGGTGGATGGCTACACCTTC.

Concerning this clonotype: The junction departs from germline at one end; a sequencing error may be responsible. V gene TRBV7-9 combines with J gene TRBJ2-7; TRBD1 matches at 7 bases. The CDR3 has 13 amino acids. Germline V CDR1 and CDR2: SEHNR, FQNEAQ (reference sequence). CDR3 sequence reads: CASSKQGTYGQYF. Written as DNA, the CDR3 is TGTGCCAGCAGCAAACAGGGGACCTACGGGCAGTACTTC. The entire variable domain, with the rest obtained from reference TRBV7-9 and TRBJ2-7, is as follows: DTGVSQNPRHKITKRGQNVTFRCDPISEHNRLYWYRQTLGQGPEFLTYFQNEAQLEKSRLLSDRFSAERPKGSFSTLEIQRTEQGDSAMYLCASSKQGTYGQYFGPGTRLTVT.

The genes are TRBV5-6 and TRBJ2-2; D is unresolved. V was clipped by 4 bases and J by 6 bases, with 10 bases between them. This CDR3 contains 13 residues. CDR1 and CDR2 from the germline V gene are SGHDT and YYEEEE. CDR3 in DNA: TGTGCCAGCAGCCCGACCTGGGCCGGGGAGCTGTTTTTT. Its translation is CASSPTWAGELFF.

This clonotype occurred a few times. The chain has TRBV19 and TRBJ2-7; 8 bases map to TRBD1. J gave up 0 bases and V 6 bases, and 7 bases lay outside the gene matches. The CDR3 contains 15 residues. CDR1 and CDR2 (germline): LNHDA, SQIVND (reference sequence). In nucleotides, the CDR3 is TGTGCCAGTAGAAACAGGGGGATCCTCTCCTACGAGCAGTACGTC. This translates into CASRNRGILSYEQYV.

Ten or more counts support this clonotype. The DNA for the CDR3 is TGTGCCAGCAGCTTAGGCGGGAGGGGCCTCACTGAAGCTTTCTTT. Translated, it gives CASSLGGRGLTEAFF. This sequence joins TRBV7-9 and TRBJ1-1, with D possibly matching TRBD1 (5 bases). The CDR3 extends over 15 amino acids. Germline values: CDR1 SEHNR, CDR2 FQNEAQ (reference sequence). Deletions cut 1 base from V and 4 bases from J, with 13 bases between.

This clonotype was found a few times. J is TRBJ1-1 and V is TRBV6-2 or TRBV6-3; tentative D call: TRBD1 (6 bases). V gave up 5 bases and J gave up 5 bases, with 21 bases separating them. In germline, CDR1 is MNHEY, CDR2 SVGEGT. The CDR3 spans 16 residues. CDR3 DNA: TGTGCCAGCAGTCACCTCAGGGGTCCAGGGTGGACTGAAGCTTTCTTT. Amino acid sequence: CASSHLRGPGWTEAFF.

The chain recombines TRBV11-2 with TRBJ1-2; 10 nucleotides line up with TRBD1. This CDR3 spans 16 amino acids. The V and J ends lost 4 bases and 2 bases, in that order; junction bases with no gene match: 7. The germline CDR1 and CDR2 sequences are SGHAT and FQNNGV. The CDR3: CASSSGTGVSNYGYTF. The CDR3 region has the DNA TGTGCCAGCAGCTCTGGGACAGGGGTTTCGAACTATGGCTACACCTTC.

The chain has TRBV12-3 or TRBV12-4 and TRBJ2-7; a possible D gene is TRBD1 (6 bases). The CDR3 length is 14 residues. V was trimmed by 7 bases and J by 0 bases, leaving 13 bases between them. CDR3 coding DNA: TGTGCCAGCACCCCCCGGGACACCTCCTACGAGCAGTACGTC. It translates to CASTPRDTSYEQYV.

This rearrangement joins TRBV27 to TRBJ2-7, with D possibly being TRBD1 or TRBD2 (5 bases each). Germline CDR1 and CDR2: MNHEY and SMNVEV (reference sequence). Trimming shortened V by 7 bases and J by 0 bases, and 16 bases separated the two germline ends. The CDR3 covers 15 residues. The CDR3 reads CASTTASGGSYEQYF. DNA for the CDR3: TGTGCCAGCACCACCGCGAGTGGGGGCTCCTACGAGCAGTACTTC.

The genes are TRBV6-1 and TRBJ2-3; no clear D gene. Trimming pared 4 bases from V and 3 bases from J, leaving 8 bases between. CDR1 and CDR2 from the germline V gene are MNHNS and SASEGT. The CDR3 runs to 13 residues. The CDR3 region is CASSAFWTDTQYF. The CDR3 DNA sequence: TGTGCCAGCAGTGCCTTTTGGACAGATACGCAGTATTTT.

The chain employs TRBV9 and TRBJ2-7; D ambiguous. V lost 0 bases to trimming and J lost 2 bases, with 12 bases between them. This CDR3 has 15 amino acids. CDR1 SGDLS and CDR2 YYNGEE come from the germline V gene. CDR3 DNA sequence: TGTGCCAGCAGCGTAGAACCGTACACGGCCTACGAGCAGTACTTC. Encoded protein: CASSVEPYTAYEQYF.

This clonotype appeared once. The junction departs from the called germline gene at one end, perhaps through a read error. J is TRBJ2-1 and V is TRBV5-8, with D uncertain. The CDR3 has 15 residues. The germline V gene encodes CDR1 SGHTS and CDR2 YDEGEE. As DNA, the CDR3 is TGTGTCAGCAGCTTGCGACCCGGGTTCTACAATGAGCAGTTCTTC. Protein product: CVSSLRPGFYNEQFF.

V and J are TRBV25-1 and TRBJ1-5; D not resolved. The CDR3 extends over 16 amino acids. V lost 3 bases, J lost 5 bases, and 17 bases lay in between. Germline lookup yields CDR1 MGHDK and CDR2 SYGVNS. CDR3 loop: CASSDHRGGMDQPQHF. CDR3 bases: TGTGCCAGCAGTGATCATAGAGGAGGAATGGATCAGCCCCAGCATTTT.

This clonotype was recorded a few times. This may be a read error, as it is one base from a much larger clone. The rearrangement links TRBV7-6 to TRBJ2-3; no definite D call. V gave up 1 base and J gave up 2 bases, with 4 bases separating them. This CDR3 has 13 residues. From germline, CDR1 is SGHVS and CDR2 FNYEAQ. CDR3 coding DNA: TGTGCCAGCAGCTTAGAGATCACAGATACGCAGTATTTT. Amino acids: CASSLEITDTQYF.